This passage covers 28 T cell receptor beta chains from one sample sequenced in a study of vaccination and CD4 T cells after COVID-19. TCRdb re-called the PCR reads with MiXCR, one entry per CDR3 protein. The top ten hold 0.95% to 1.2% of the sample, which has about 15,000 distinct CDR3 sequences, 66% seen once. The sample consisted of CD4+ T cells from blood, taken after SARS-CoV-2 vaccination. These receptors all come from a human donor who had recovered from COVID-19.

The V call is TRBV15, the J call TRBJ1-4; TRBD1 might be the D (6 bases). The CDR3 spans 14 residues. In germline, CDR1 is LNHNV, CDR2 YYDKDF (reference sequence). The ends were cut back, 0 bases at V and 10 bases at J, with 12 bases in the middle. The CDR3 DNA reads as TGTGCCACCAGCAGAGATTCGGGGGCTGGAAAACTGTTTTTT. It is translated as CATSRDSGAGKLFF.

The V call is TRBV6-5, the J call TRBJ1-1; unclear D gene. Germline V gives CDR1 MNHEY, CDR2 SVGAGI. The germline V and J ends were trimmed by 0 bases and 0 bases, with 17 bases remaining between them. The CDR3 loop spans 18 amino acids. CDR3 residues: CASSYSSSRLSMNTEAFF. DNA of the CDR3: TGTGCCAGCAGTTACTCAAGCTCCCGCTTATCCATGAACACTGAAGCTTTCTTT.

The chain is built from TRBV7-3 and TRBJ1-1; TRBD1 matches at 8 bases. V dropped 4 bases and J dropped 2; count of bases not matched to a gene: 3. The germline CDR1 and CDR2 sequences are SGHTA and FQGTGA. CDR3 length: 14 amino acids. The CDR3 here is CASSSAGGNTEAFF. CDR3 in DNA: TGTGCCAGCAGCTCGGCAGGGGGCAACACTGAAGCTTTCTTT.

This rearrangement joins TRBV7-2 to TRBJ2-5; no definite D call. The CDR3 has 12 residues. CDR1 SGHTA and CDR2 FQGNSA come from the germline V gene. The germline V and J ends were trimmed by 3 bases and 5 bases, with 7 bases remaining between them. In DNA, the CDR3 is TGTGCCAGCAGCTTCGCAAGTGAGACCCAGTACTTC. Translated: CASSFASETQYF.

This clonotype is medium-sized. The chain combines TRBV27 with TRBJ1-5; 9 bases agree with TRBD1. This CDR3 spans 14 amino acids. Germline V CDR1 and CDR2: MNHEY, SMNVEV (reference sequence). V lost 6 bases to trimming and J lost 4 bases; unmatched junction nucleotides: 4. The chain's CDR3 is CASSIDRGNQPQHF. Written as DNA, the CDR3 is TGTGCCAGCAGCATTGACAGGGGGAATCAGCCCCAGCATTTT.

The V call is TRBV2, the J call TRBJ1-2; the D gene is possibly TRBD1 (5 bases). The germline V and J ends were trimmed by 8 bases and 5 bases, with 12 bases remaining between them. Germline CDR1 is SNHLY and CDR2 is FYNNEI. This CDR3 has 12 residues. Here the CDR3 DNA reads TGTGCCAGCTGTGGGACGACGTATGGCTACACCTTC. As protein: CASCGTTYGYTF. Complete variable domain (other parts from reference TRBV2 and TRBJ1-2): EPEVTQTPSHQVTQMGQEVILRCVPISNHLYFYWYRQILGQKVEFLVSFYNNEISEKSEIFDDQFSVERPDGSNFTLKIRSTKLEDSAMYFCASCGTTYGYTFGSGTRLTVV.

The chain has TRBV7-9 and TRBJ2-3; a weak D match, TRBD2 (6 bases). The CDR3 runs 15 residues. The germline gives CDR1 SEHNR, CDR2 FQNEAQ (reference sequence). Trimming removed 5 bases from V and 2 bases from J, with 14 bases in between. The DNA of the CDR3 is TGTGCCAGCAGCATCCTTAGCGGCACCACAGATACGCAGTATTTT. Translating gives CASSILSGTTDTQYF.

The chain recombines TRBV28 with TRBJ1-1; TRBD1 matches at 7 bases. The CDR3 is made up of 13 amino acids. The V and J ends lost 6 bases and 1 base, in that order; junction bases with no gene match: 2. CDR1 MDHEN and CDR2 SYDVKM come from the germline V gene. CDR3 DNA sequence: TGTGCCAGCAGGGACAGGAAGAACACTGAAGCTTTCTTT. It translates to CASRDRKNTEAFF.

In its sample, this clonotype was seen a few times. The chain has TRBV12-3 or TRBV12-4 and TRBJ2-5, with D possibly being TRBD2 (6 bases). The CDR3 runs to 14 residues. Deletions cut 3 bases from V and 1 base from J, with 9 bases between. DNA for the CDR3: TGTGCCAGCAGTTTCCGCGGGATCCAAGAGACCCAGTACTTC. Protein sequence: CASSFRGIQETQYF.

This clonotype was seen more than once but under ten times. The chain joins TRBV15 to TRBJ2-3; D unclear. This CDR3 spans 12 amino acids. The V and J ends lost 0 bases and 11 bases respectively, with 9 bases between them. Per the germline V gene, CDR1 is LNHNV and CDR2 is YYDKDF (reference sequence). The CDR3 bases are TGTGCCACCAGCAGAGATCGCCAGGTGCAGTATTTT. Encoded protein: CATSRDRQVQYF.

The V gene is TRBV20-1, the J gene TRBJ2-4; maybe TRBD2 (5 bases). This CDR3 is built from 16 residues. Germline CDR1 and CDR2: DFQATT and SNEGSKA (reference sequence). Trimming shortened V by 0 bases and J by 0 bases, and 12 bases separated the two germline ends. The CDR3 here is CSARDLIGLAKNIQYF. The CDR3, as DNA: TGCAGTGCTAGAGATCTGATAGGACTAGCCAAAAACATTCAGTACTTC.

The rearrangement links TRBV10-3 to TRBJ2-1; 8 nucleotides align to TRBD2. The germline V gene encodes CDR1 ENHRY and CDR2 SYGVKD. Losses at the gene ends were 6 bases for V and 3 bases for J; bases not matched to a gene: 7. The CDR3 loop spans 15 amino acids. CDR3: CAIRRAGEGYNEQFF. CDR3 sequence (DNA): TGTGCCATCAGAAGAGCGGGGGAAGGCTACAATGAGCAGTTCTTC.

The chain is built from TRBV2 and TRBJ2-5, with D unresolved. The CDR3 covers 14 residues. Germline V gene data show CDR1 as SNHLY and CDR2 as FYNNEI. The V gene lost 5 bases and the J gene lost 4 bases, with 14 bases spanning the gap. The chain's CDR3 is CASSPTAPPETQYF. In nucleotides, the CDR3 is TGTGCCAGCAGTCCCACGGCCCCGCCAGAGACCCAGTACTTC.

This clonotype was recorded only once. V gene TRBV10-3 combines with J gene TRBJ2-5; D unclear. Germline values: CDR1 ENHRY, CDR2 SYGVKD. The ends were cut back, 4 bases at V and 2 bases at J, with 8 bases in the middle. This CDR3 region has 13 residues. In nucleotides, the CDR3 is TGTGCCATCAGTGTTAAGGGTCAAGAGACCCAGTACTTC. It yields the protein CAISVKGQETQYF.

A few counts support this clonotype. The CDR3 DNA reads as TGTGCCACCAGCAGTGGGGCAAGCACAGATACGCAGTATTTT. As protein: CATSSGASTDTQYF. V is TRBV15 and J is TRBJ2-3, with a tentative D call TRBD1 (5 bases). This CDR3 is built from 14 residues. V was cut by 3 bases and J by 0 bases, with 7 bases left in between. Germline loops: CDR1 LNHNV, CDR2 YYDKDF (reference sequence).

The chain is built from TRBV4-2 and TRBJ2-7; D remains ambiguous. Trimming took 6 bases from V and 0 from J, leaving 15 bases between them. The germline V gene encodes CDR1 LGHNA and CDR2 YNFKEQ. This CDR3 spans 15 amino acids. Here the CDR3 reads CASSVASLSSYEQYF. The CDR3 DNA reads TGTGCCAGCAGTGTAGCCTCTCTTAGCTCCTACGAGCAGTACTTC.

This clonotype has a single count. The chain uses TRBV7-2 and TRBJ2-3; the D is unclear. The CDR3 has 15 amino acids. Germline lookup yields CDR1 SGHTA and CDR2 FQGNSA. With 1 base removed from V and 2 bases from J, the gap between germline ends came to 10 bases. The CDR3 DNA reads as TGTGCCAGCAGCTTAGTTGGTTTGTACACAGATACGCAGTATTTT. Translation: CASSLVGLYTDTQYF.

The rearrangement uses TRBV2 and TRBJ2-1; D gene unclear. The J call could be wrong; TRBJ2-7 is a better fit for the DNA end. This CDR3 comprises 11 residues. In germline, CDR1 is SNHLY, CDR2 FYNNEI. The CDR3 here is CASSEVYEQYF. The CDR3 DNA sequence: TGTGCCAGCAGTGAAGTTTACGAGCAGTACTTC.

The chain has TRBV14 and TRBJ1-1; the D gene is possibly TRBD1 (5 bases). Trimming left V 0 bases short and J 4 bases short, with 18 bases between. Looked up from germline, CDR1 is SGHDN and CDR2 is FVKESK. This CDR3 spans 17 amino acids. The CDR3 DNA reads TGTGCCAGCAGCCAAGAAGGGAAGTTAAAAAGGGGCACTGAAGCTTTCTTT. Translation gives CASSQEGKLKRGTEAFF.

This clonotype was picked up one time. The V and J genes are TRBV7-8 and TRBJ2-3; TRBD2 might be the D (5 bases). Germline V lookup: CDR1 SGHVS, CDR2 FQNEAQ. With 5 bases removed from V and 5 bases from J, the gap between germline ends came to 20 bases. This CDR3 has 16 amino acids. The CDR3 reads CASSQFLAHQGDTQYF. CDR3 sequence (DNA): TGTGCCAGCAGCCAATTTCTAGCCCATCAAGGAGATACGCAGTATTTT. Together with reference TRBV7-8 and TRBJ2-3, the CDR3 gives the full variable domain: GAGVSQSPRYKVAKRGQDVALRCDPISGHVSLFWYQQALGQGPEFLTYFQNEAQLDKSGLPSDRFFAERPEGSVSTLKIQRTQQEDSAVYLCASSQFLAHQGDTQYFGPGTRLTVL.

The gene calls are TRBV20-1 and TRBJ1-3, with 9 bases identical to TRBD1. J lost 3 bases, V lost 5 bases, and 8 bases had no gene match. Per germline, CDR1 DFQATT and CDR2 SNEGSKA (reference sequence). The CDR3 contains 15 residues. CDR3 nucleotide sequence: TGCAGTGCTGTAACCGGGACAGGGTTTGGAAACACCATATATTTT. This gives the protein CSAVTGTGFGNTIYF.

There are a few counts of this clonotype. This chain connects TRBV6-1 to TRBJ2-1, with D perhaps assigned TRBD1 or TRBD2 (6 bases each). The CDR3 length is 12 residues. Germline V gene data show CDR1 as MNHNS and CDR2 as SASEGT. Deletions cut 5 bases from V and 16 bases from J, with 18 bases between. Here the CDR3 reads CASSPSNREEFF. For the CDR3, the DNA is TGTGCCAGCAGTCCTTCAAACAGGGAGGAATTCTTC.

The chain uses TRBV12-3 or TRBV12-4 and TRBJ1-1; D not certain. V was shortened by 3 bases and J by 3 bases, with 8 bases between the two germline ends. The CDR3 spans 13 residues. The CDR3 nucleotides are TGTGCCAGCAGTTTTGCCGGATACACTGAAGCTTTCTTT. Translation: CASSFAGYTEAFF.

The chain links TRBV2 to TRBJ1-2; D remains ambiguous. This CDR3 comprises 12 residues. Trimming left V 7 bases short and J 6 bases short, with 12 bases between. The germline gives CDR1 SNHLY, CDR2 FYNNEI. The CDR3 nucleotides are TGTGCCAGCAAGTTTTATTTCAATGGCTACACCTTC. It is translated as CASKFYFNGYTF.

The chain employs TRBV28 and TRBJ2-7; D tentatively fits TRBD1 or TRBD2 (5 bases each). V gave up 3 bases and J gave up 3 bases, with 12 bases separating them. The CDR3 consists of 14 residues. CDR1 and CDR2 from the germline V gene are MDHEN and SYDVKM. CDR3 residues: CASSLAGTSYEQYF. DNA of the CDR3: TGTGCCAGCAGTTTGGCAGGGACGAGCTACGAGCAGTACTTC.

The CDR3 protein is CSLEPGLAGGGEQFF. CDR3 nucleotide sequence: TGCAGTTTAGAACCGGGACTAGCGGGAGGGGGTGAGCAGTTCTTC. This chain connects TRBV20-1 to TRBJ2-1, with TRBD2 matching 16 bases. With V trimmed by 8 bases and J by 9 bases, 10 bases remained unmatched. Germline CDR1 DFQATT, CDR2 SNEGSKA (reference sequence). The CDR3 runs 15 residues.

This clonotype has only a few counts. The chain has TRBV7-9 and TRBJ1-2, with a possible D match to TRBD1 (6 bases). V dropped 5 bases and J dropped 3 bases, with 13 bases sitting between them. This CDR3 is 14 amino acids long. Germline CDR1 SEHNR, CDR2 FQNEAQ (reference sequence). The CDR3 nucleotides are TGTGCCAGCAGCCTTGGCAGGGGAGACTATGGCTACACCTTC. Encoded protein: CASSLGRGDYGYTF.

This chain links TRBV7-3 with TRBJ2-1, with TRBD2 identical over 9 bases. Germline loops: CDR1 SGHTA, CDR2 FQGTGA. The CDR3 covers 15 residues. Unmatched junction bases numbered 1, after V lost 1 base and J lost 3 bases. Written as DNA, the CDR3 is TGTGCCAGCAGCTTAAGCGGGGGGGACTACAATGAGCAGTTCTTC. It yields the protein CASSLSGGDYNEQFF.